These 18 T cell receptor beta chains came from one sample sequenced in a study of blood T cell repertoires in COVID-19. Only in-frame clones appear in the TCRdb table, and some are missing; sequencing was by immunoSEQ multiplex PCR. The sample yields 200,000 to 250,000 clones, around 89% seen once. The material sequenced was PBMCs or T cells enriched from blood (not recorded which). These receptors were obtained from a man aged 25 to 45 who had been exposed to COVID-19.

This sequence joins TRBV6-6 and TRBJ1-3, with no clear D. Germline CDR1 MNHNY, CDR2 SVGAGI (reference sequence). The CDR3 covers 16 residues. V was cut by 1 base and J by 2 bases, with 12 bases left in between. The CDR3 DNA is TGTGCCAGCAGTTACTATGCTGCGGTTCCTGGAAACACCATATATTTT. Encoded protein: CASSYYAAVPGNTIYF.

The rearrangement uses TRBV5-4 and TRBJ1-2, with unresolved D. Per the germline V gene, CDR1 is SGHNT and CDR2 is YYREEE (reference sequence). Trimming stripped 2 bases from V and 0 bases from J, with 11 bases between. The CDR3 consists of 15 residues. In DNA, the CDR3 is TGTGCCAGCAGCTTTCAGTCCCCAGCTAACTATGGCTACACCTTC. It specifies CASSFQSPANYGYTF.

The chain has TRBV6-2 or TRBV6-3 and TRBJ2-3; D is ambiguous. V was pared by 6 bases and J by 4 bases, with 17 bases between. CDR3 size: 15 residues. Germline lookup yields CDR1 MNHEY and CDR2 SVGEGT. CDR3 sequence (DNA): TGTGCCAGCAGCCACCCGGGTTTGGATGCAGATACGCAGTATTTT. Translated, it gives CASSHPGLDADTQYF.

The V and J genes are TRBV2 and TRBJ1-5; 8 positions match TRBD1. CDR1 SNHLY and CDR2 FYNNEI come from the germline V gene. Germline trimming cut 7 bases from V and 2 bases from J; bases unmatched to any gene: 7. This CDR3 has 15 amino acids. In nucleotides, the CDR3 is TGTGCCAGCAAGGTTGACAGGGGTCGCAATCAGCCCCAGCATTTT. Amino acids: CASKVDRGRNQPQHF.

The chain recombines TRBV6-5 with TRBJ1-2, with D tentatively TRBD1 (5 bases). The CDR3 has 14 residues. Germline V lookup: CDR1 MNHEY, CDR2 SVGAGI. V was pared by 2 bases and J by 5 bases, with 12 bases between. In nucleotides, the CDR3 is TGTGCCAGCAGTTACGACGACAGACTTTATGGCTACACCTTC. Translated: CASSYDDRLYGYTF.

V usage is TRBV25-1 and J usage is TRBJ1-2, with D unresolved. CDR3 length equals 17 residues. Germline V lookup: CDR1 MGHDK, CDR2 SYGVNS. Trimming removed 4 bases from V and 0 bases from J, with 18 bases in between. The CDR3 protein is CASSGLAAEASNYGYTF. The CDR3 region has the DNA TGTGCCAGCAGTGGCCTAGCCGCGGAAGCATCTAACTATGGCTACACCTTC.

The chain carries TRBV4-2 and TRBJ1-5; D may be TRBD1 (5 bases). CDR3 length: 15 amino acids. CDR1 and CDR2 from the germline V gene are LGHNA and YNFKEQ. V lost 0 bases to trimming and J lost 9 bases, with 15 bases between them. The CDR3 nucleotides are TGTGCCAGCAGCCAAGATGGGGGAGGTTTCGCGCCCCAGCATTTT. Encoded protein: CASSQDGGGFAPQHF.

The chain combines TRBV7-2 with TRBJ2-7; possibly TRBD1 for D (6 bases). The germline V gene encodes CDR1 SGHTA and CDR2 FQGNSA. Trimming removed 4 bases at V and 4 bases at J, with 17 bases between. CDR3 length equals 15 residues. The CDR3 region is CASSSEGQAGYEQYF. The CDR3 DNA reads as TGTGCCAGCAGCTCTGAGGGACAAGCAGGTTACGAGCAGTACTTC.

The chain combines TRBV7-2 with TRBJ2-7; a weak D match, TRBD1 (5 bases). This CDR3 has 11 residues. Per germline, CDR1 SGHTA and CDR2 FQGNSA. With 5 bases removed from V and 11 bases from J, the gap between germline ends came to 13 bases. This chain's CDR3 is CASSPQGVKYF. The CDR3 region has the DNA TGTGCCAGCAGCCCACAAGGGGTCAAGTACTTC.

This clone occurred once. The gene calls are TRBV3-1 (or the pseudogene TRBV3-2) and TRBJ2-3; D call uncertain. The CDR3 covers 12 residues. V lost 4 bases to trimming and J lost 9 bases, with 11 bases between them. Looked up from germline, CDR1 is LGHDT and CDR2 is YNNKEL (reference sequence). DNA of the CDR3: TGTGCCAGCAGCCTACCCTCCGGGACGCAGTATTTT. Translated, it gives CASSLPSGTQYF.

The J gene is TRBJ2-5, the V gene TRBV25-1, with 10 bases aligning to TRBD1. The CDR3 is 15 residues long. V was clipped by 4 bases and J by 5 bases; unmatched bases: 7. Germline CDR1 reads MGHDK; CDR2 reads SYGVNS. Written as DNA, the CDR3 is TGTGCCAGCAGTGGAAGGACAGGGGGATGGGAGACCCAGTACTTC. It translates to CASSGRTGGWETQYF.

The CDR3 region has the DNA TGCGCCAGCAGCTTGGTGACTAGCGGGGGCCTTGGCGAGCAGTACTTC. Its protein product is CASSLVTSGGLGEQYF. The genes are TRBV5-1 and TRBJ2-7, with 12 bases aligning to TRBD2. Per the germline V gene, CDR1 is SGHRS and CDR2 is YFSETQ. The trim removed 0 bases at V and 6 bases at J, leaving 7 bases unmatched. This CDR3 has 16 amino acids.

The chain recombines TRBV4-2 with TRBJ1-2; D unresolved. Germline assignment: CDR1 LGHNA and CDR2 YNFKEQ. The germline V and J ends were trimmed by 0 bases and 1 base, with 9 bases remaining between them. This CDR3 is built from 15 residues. CDR3 nucleotides: TGTGCCAGCAGCCAAGACCGCGCGGATAACTATGGCTACACCTTC. This gives the protein CASSQDRADNYGYTF.

The chain combines TRBV6-1 with TRBJ2-1; TRBD2 matches at 13 bases. The CDR3 sequence is 15 residues long. After removal of 6 bases from V and 8 bases from J, the junction contained 7 bases not matched to a gene. Per germline, CDR1 MNHNS and CDR2 SASEGT. In nucleotides, the CDR3 is TGTGCCAGCAGAGGACTAGCGGGGGAGTTGGATGAGCAGTTCTTC. Protein sequence: CASRGLAGELDEQFF.

The chain recombines TRBV19 with TRBJ1-1; no firm D call. Germline V gene data show CDR1 as LNHDA and CDR2 as SQIVND (reference sequence). The CDR3 length is 12 residues. Trimming left V 7 bases short and J 0 bases short, with 6 bases between. CDR3: CASTGVNTEAFF. In DNA form, the CDR3 reads TGTGCCAGTACCGGGGTGAACACTGAAGCTTTCTTT.

The chain carries TRBV10-3 and TRBJ1-1; 7 bases match TRBD1. Trimming cost V 4 bases and J 2 bases; bases outside gene matches: 7. Per the germline V gene, CDR1 is ENHRY and CDR2 is SYGVKD. CDR3 length equals 15 residues. For the CDR3, the DNA is TGTGCCATCAGTGCACAGACAGGGATCAACACTGAAGCTTTCTTT. Protein sequence: CAISAQTGINTEAFF.

The chain has TRBV7-9 and TRBJ1-2, with D hard to call. The CDR3 has 13 residues. Germline assignment: CDR1 SEHNR and CDR2 FQNEAQ (reference sequence). Trimming removed 6 bases at V and 7 bases at J, with 15 bases between. This CDR3 is CASSSPRFGGYTF. In DNA, the CDR3 is TGTGCCAGCAGTTCGCCTAGGTTCGGTGGCTACACCTTC.

V and J are TRBV5-1 and TRBJ1-1; D gene uncertain. Trimming shortened V by 0 bases and J by 4 bases, and 10 bases separated the two germline ends. The germline CDR1 and CDR2 sequences are SGHRS and YFSETQ. This CDR3 comprises 14 residues. CDR3 sequence (DNA): TGCGCCAGCAGCTTGGTTGTGATGAGCACTGAAGCTTTCTTT. It yields the protein CASSLVVMSTEAFF.